These 19 T cell receptor beta chains share one sample of origin, sequenced in a study of blood T cell repertoires in COVID-19. Profiled with immunoSEQ multiplex PCR; TCRdb holds only in-frame clones, not every one. The sample lists around 300,000 clones, approximately 89% occurring once. The source material was PBMCs or T cells enriched from blood (not recorded which). The source is a man under 40 who had recovered from COVID-19.

This chain joins TRBV19 and TRBJ1-2; 7 nucleotides agree with TRBD1. The germline gives CDR1 LNHDA, CDR2 SQIVND (reference sequence). The V segment lost 7 bases and the J segment 4 bases; nucleotides outside the gene matches: 6. This CDR3 contains 13 residues. The CDR3 bases are TGTGCCAGTATCGAGACAGGGAGCTATGGCTACACCTTC. Protein sequence: CASIETGSYGYTF. The full variable domain, its missing parts supplied by reference TRBV19 and TRBJ1-2, is DGGITQSPKYLFRKEGQNVTLSCEQNLNHDAMYWYRQDPGQGLRLIYYSQIVNDFQKGDIAEGYSVSREKKESFPLTVTSAQKNPTAFYLCASIETGSYGYTFGSGTRLTVV.

The V gene is TRBV19, the J gene TRBJ1-5; 8 nucleotides match TRBD1. CDR3 length: 18 residues. After removal of 3 bases from V and 2 bases from J, the junction contained 12 bases not matched to a gene. Germline CDR1 LNHDA, CDR2 SQIVND (reference sequence). DNA for the CDR3: TGTGCCAGTAGTATGGGGCGAGACAGGGGATTAGGCAATCAGCCCCAGCATTTT. Amino acid sequence: CASSMGRDRGLGNQPQHF.

The table lists this clone with a count of one. The chain employs TRBV4-2 and TRBJ1-5; 8 bases agree with TRBD1. J was trimmed by 5 bases and V by 3 bases; bases with no gene match: 0. This CDR3 is built from 13 residues. From germline, CDR1 is LGHNA and CDR2 YNFKEQ. CDR3 in DNA: TGTGCCAGCAGCCAGACAGGGGATCAGCCCCAGCATTTT. This codes for CASSQTGDQPQHF.

The chain combines TRBV2 with TRBJ1-1, with D possibly matching TRBD1 (6 bases). CDR1 is SNHLY and CDR2 is FYNNEI in the germline V gene. Trimming removed 10 bases from V and 0 bases from J, with 15 bases in between. The CDR3 length is 14 residues. The CDR3 protein is CATPRDRLNTEAFF. The CDR3 bases are TGTGCCACCCCGAGAGACAGGTTGAACACTGAAGCTTTCTTT. The variable domain in full, completed from reference TRBV2 and TRBJ1-1, reads EPEVTQTPSHQVTQMGQEVILRCVPISNHLYFYWYRQILGQKVEFLVSFYNNEISEKSEIFDDQFSVERPDGSNFTLKIRSTKLEDSAMYFCATPRDRLNTEAFFGQGTRLTVV.

This chain joins TRBV4-1 and TRBJ1-5, with D possibly TRBD1 on 6 matching bases. Per the germline V gene, CDR1 is MGHRA and CDR2 is YSYEKL. The germline V and J ends were trimmed by 3 bases and 3 bases, with 15 bases remaining between them. The CDR3 runs 16 residues. The CDR3 reads CASSQGPTGTNQPQHF. Written as DNA, the CDR3 is TGCGCCAGCAGCCAGGGCCCGACAGGTACCAATCAGCCCCAGCATTTT.

The gene calls are TRBV18 and TRBJ1-1; 11 bases line up with TRBD1. CDR3 size: 13 residues. J gave up 8 bases and V 4 bases, and 3 bases lay outside the gene matches. In germline, CDR1 is KGHSH, CDR2 LQKENI. The CDR3 DNA follows: TGTGCCAGCTCACAGGACAGGGGGCGCGAAGCTTTCTTT. Protein sequence: CASSQDRGREAFF.

The chain is built from TRBV13 and TRBJ2-1; D is unclear. The CDR3 loop spans 15 amino acids. Trimming removed 0 bases at V and 0 bases at J, with 6 bases between. Looked up from germline, CDR1 is PRHDT and CDR2 is FYEKMQ (reference sequence). The CDR3 protein is CASSLGRSSYNEQFF. The CDR3 DNA is TGTGCCAGCAGCTTAGGGCGGAGCTCCTACAATGAGCAGTTCTTC.

The genes are TRBV9 and TRBJ2-1; D perhaps matches TRBD2 (5 bases). CDR1 SGDLS and CDR2 YYNGEE come from the germline V gene. V lost 3 bases to trimming and J lost 3 bases, with 13 bases between them. There are 15 residues in the CDR3. The chain's CDR3 is CASSAPLGNYNEQFF. CDR3 sequence (DNA): TGTGCCAGCAGCGCCCCTCTCGGGAACTACAATGAGCAGTTCTTC.

This sequence joins TRBV7-3 and TRBJ1-4; D remains ambiguous. The V and J ends lost 2 bases and 8 bases respectively, with 9 bases between them. This CDR3 is built from 13 residues. Germline V gene data show CDR1 as SGHTA and CDR2 as FQGTGA. The CDR3 is CASSLGRSEKLFF. CDR3 DNA sequence: TGTGCCAGCAGCTTAGGTCGGTCCGAAAAACTGTTTTTT.

This clone was seen just once. V usage is TRBV5-1 and J usage is TRBJ1-6; the match to TRBD1 covers 12 bases. This CDR3 has 16 residues. With 3 bases clipped from V and 9 bases from J, the junction kept 7 bases outside the gene matches. CDR1 is SGHRS, CDR2 YFSETQ, per germline. The CDR3 bases are TGCGCCAGCAGCTCAGAGGGACAGGGGGCTGGTTCACCCCTCCACTTT. It is translated as CASSSEGQGAGSPLHF.

The V call is TRBV19, the J call TRBJ2-1; tentative D call: TRBD2 (6 bases). Trimming left V 6 bases short and J 0 bases short, with 12 bases between. The CDR3 runs to 15 residues. Germline CDR1 LNHDA, CDR2 SQIVND (reference sequence). The CDR3 DNA follows: TGTGCCAGTAGGTGGAGGGGCGGCTCCTACAATGAGCAGTTCTTC. Translating it yields CASRWRGGSYNEQFF.

This chain joins TRBV5-1 and TRBJ1-1; 7 nucleotides match TRBD1. There are 15 residues in the CDR3. Germline values: CDR1 SGHRS, CDR2 YFSETQ. Trimming removed 4 bases from V and 3 bases from J; junction bases left unmatched: 9. CDR3 residues: CASSPPGQTYTEAFF. CDR3 sequence (DNA): TGCGCCAGCAGCCCACCGGGACAGACCTACACTGAAGCTTTCTTT.

The chain uses TRBV25-1 and TRBJ2-3; 11 positions agree with TRBD1. The CDR3 totals 15 residues. V trimming: 8 bases; J trimming: 4 bases; junction bases outside the gene matches: 8. Germline CDR1 reads MGHDK; CDR2 reads SYGVNS. CDR3: CASDPDRGRADTQYF. The CDR3 DNA follows: TGTGCCAGCGACCCGGACAGGGGGCGAGCAGATACGCAGTATTTT. The full variable domain, completed using reference TRBV25-1 and TRBJ2-3, is EADIYQTPRYLVIGTGKKITLECSQTMGHDKMYWYQQDPGMELHLIHYSYGVNSTEKGDLSSESTVSRIRTEHFPLTLESARPSHTSQYLCASDPDRGRADTQYFGPGTRLTVL.

The rearrangement links TRBV15 to TRBJ2-7; the D gene is possibly TRBD2 (5 bases). Germline CDR1 LNHNV, CDR2 YYDKDF (reference sequence). Trimming removed 0 bases from V and 1 base from J, with 16 bases in between. The CDR3 contains 17 residues. The CDR3 DNA reads as TGTGCCACCAGCAGAGATCTACGGGGTGCCGGGTCCTACGAGCAGTACTTC. It translates to CATSRDLRGAGSYEQYF.

The gene calls are TRBV19 and TRBJ2-1; D remains unclear. This CDR3 comprises 14 residues. The germline V gene has CDR1 LNHDA and CDR2 SQIVND (reference sequence). V was shortened by 6 bases and J by 9 bases, with 18 bases between the two germline ends. The CDR3 DNA reads TGTGCCAGTAGCTTTCCTTCTAGGTTCGGTGAGCAGTTCTTC. This sequence encodes CASSFPSRFGEQFF.

The rearrangement uses TRBV28 and TRBJ1-5; D uncertain. The CDR3 spans 14 residues. The V gene's germline CDR1 is MDHEN and CDR2 SYDVKM. V shed 3 bases and J shed 2 bases, with 8 bases lying between them. This CDR3 is CASSFSAGNQPQHF. Written as DNA, the CDR3 is TGTGCCAGCAGTTTTTCGGCGGGCAATCAGCCCCAGCATTTT.

The DNA for the CDR3 is TGTGCCAGCAGCTTAGATCTGAGCGGGGCATACAATGAGCAGTTCTTC. Amino acid sequence: CASSLDLSGAYNEQFF. The chain combines TRBV11-2 with TRBJ2-1, with 7 bases matching TRBD2. Trimming took 0 bases from V and 4 from J; bases not matched to a gene: 6. This CDR3 contains 16 residues. CDR1 is SGHAT, CDR2 FQNNGV, per germline.

The chain carries TRBV7-9 and TRBJ2-1; D is possibly TRBD1 (5 bases). V lost 8 bases to trimming and J lost 9 bases, with 17 bases between them. The CDR3 runs 13 residues. Germline V CDR1 and CDR2: SEHNR, FQNEAQ (reference sequence). The CDR3 DNA follows: TGTGCCAGCGGGGCCCGAACTCGGGTTGAGCAGTTCTTC. Protein product: CASGARTRVEQFF.

The chain recombines TRBV21-1 with TRBJ1-4. TRBV21-1 is tagged as a pseudogene. This CDR3 has 13 amino acids. In DNA form, the CDR3 reads TGTGCCAGCCCGGGAGCAACTAATGAAAAACTGTTTTTT. Amino acid sequence: CASPGATNEKLFF.